The TCR beta chain under discussion was sequenced for a study of cytomegalovirus exposure and HLA in healthy donors. J was trimmed by 1 base and V by 5 bases; bases with no gene match: 8. CDR3 length: 16 residues. Germline V gene data show CDR1 as SGDLS and CDR2 as YYNGEE. PCR involved 60 Vbeta and 13 Jbeta primers. Repertoires were generated with immunoSEQ multiplex PCR, while TCRdb's copy carries only in-frame clones and drops some. This table holds 210,000 or so clones, 78% found once. V usage is TRBV9 and J usage is TRBJ1-1; 10 positions match TRBD1. Material for sequencing was PBMCs. This clonotype was obtained from a boy between 10 and 17 years old in good health and CMV-seronegative. The DNA for the CDR3 is TGTGCCAGCAGTTCCGCCCGGGACAGGGGGAACACTGAAGCTTTCTTT. Encoded protein: CASSSARDRGNTEAFF.